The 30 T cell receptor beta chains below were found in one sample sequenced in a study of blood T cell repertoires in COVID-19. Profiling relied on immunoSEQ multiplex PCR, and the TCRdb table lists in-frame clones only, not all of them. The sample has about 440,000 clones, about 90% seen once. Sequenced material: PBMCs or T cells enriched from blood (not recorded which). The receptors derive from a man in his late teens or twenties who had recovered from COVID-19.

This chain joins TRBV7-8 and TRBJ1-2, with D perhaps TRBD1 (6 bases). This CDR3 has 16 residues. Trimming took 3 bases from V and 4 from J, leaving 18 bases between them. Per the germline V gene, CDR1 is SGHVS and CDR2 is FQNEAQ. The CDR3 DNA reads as TGTGCCAGCAGCTTGGGAGACAGTCCAGGGGTCTATGGCTACACCTTC. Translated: CASSLGDSPGVYGYTF.

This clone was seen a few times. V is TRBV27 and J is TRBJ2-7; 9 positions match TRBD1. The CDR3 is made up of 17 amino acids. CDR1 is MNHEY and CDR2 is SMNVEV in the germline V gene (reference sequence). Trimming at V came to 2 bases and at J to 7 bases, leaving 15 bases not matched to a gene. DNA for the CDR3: TGTGCCAGCAGTTTAGCCTCTCCCGGGACAGGGTTTTGGGAGCAGTACTTC. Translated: CASSLASPGTGFWEQYF.

CDR3 DNA sequence: TGTGCCAGCACCGTACAGGGTGAGCAGTTCTTC. It yields the protein CASTVQGEQFF. The rearrangement links TRBV28 to TRBJ2-1, with D perhaps TRBD1 (6 bases). V gave up 7 bases and J gave up 9 bases, with 10 bases separating them. Germline CDR1 is MDHEN and CDR2 is SYDVKM. This CDR3 has 11 residues.

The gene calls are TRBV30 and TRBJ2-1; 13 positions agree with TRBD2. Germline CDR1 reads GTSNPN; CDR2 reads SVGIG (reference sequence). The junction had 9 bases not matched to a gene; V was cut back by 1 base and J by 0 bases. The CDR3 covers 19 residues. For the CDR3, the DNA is TGTGCCTGGAGTGGTGGTCGGGGACTAGCGGGGAGCTCCTACAATGAGCAGTTCTTC. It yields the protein CAWSGGRGLAGSSYNEQFF.

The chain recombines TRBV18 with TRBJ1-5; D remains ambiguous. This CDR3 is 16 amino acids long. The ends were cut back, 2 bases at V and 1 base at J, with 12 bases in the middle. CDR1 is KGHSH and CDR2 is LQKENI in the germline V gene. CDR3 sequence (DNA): TGTGCCAGCTCACCATCTCCGCCAGGAAGCAATCAGCCCCAGCATTTT. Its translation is CASSPSPPGSNQPQHF.

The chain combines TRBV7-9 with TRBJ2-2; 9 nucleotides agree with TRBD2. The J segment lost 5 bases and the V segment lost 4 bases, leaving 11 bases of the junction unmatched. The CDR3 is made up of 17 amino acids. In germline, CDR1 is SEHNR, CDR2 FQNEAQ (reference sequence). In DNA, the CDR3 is TGTGCCAGCAGCTCGACTAGCGGAGGGGGGCGTACCGGGGAGCTGTTTTTT. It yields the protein CASSSTSGGGRTGELFF.

The CDR3 nucleotides read TGTGCCAGCACCGTTGAAGGGGGCGGCAACACTGAAGCTTTCTTT. Translated, it gives CASTVEGGGNTEAFF. The V call is TRBV2, the J call TRBJ1-1, with 7 nucleotides matching TRBD1. This CDR3 is built from 15 residues. The V gene's germline CDR1 is SNHLY and CDR2 FYNNEI. Trimming at V came to 7 bases and at J to 2 bases, leaving 10 bases not matched to a gene. Drawing the rest from reference TRBV2 and TRBJ1-1, the complete variable domain is EPEVTQTPSHQVTQMGQEVILRCVPISNHLYFYWYRQILGQKVEFLVSFYNNEISEKSEIFDDQFSVERPDGSNFTLKIRSTKLEDSAMYFCASTVEGGGNTEAFFGQGTRLTVV.

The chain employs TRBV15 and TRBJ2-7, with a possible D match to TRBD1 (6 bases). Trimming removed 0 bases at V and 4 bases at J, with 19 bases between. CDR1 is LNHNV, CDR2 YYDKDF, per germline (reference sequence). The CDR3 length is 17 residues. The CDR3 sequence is CATSRDRGTGITYEQYF. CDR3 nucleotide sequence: TGTGCCACCAGCAGAGATCGGGGAACAGGGATCACATACGAGCAGTACTTC.

For the CDR3, the DNA is TGTGCCTGGAGTCGACTAGCCAATGAGCAGTTCTTC. It specifies CAWSRLANEQFF. J is TRBJ2-1 and V is TRBV30; 7 bases fit TRBD2. The CDR3 is 12 amino acids. Germline trimming cut 2 bases from V and 6 bases from J; bases unmatched to any gene: 1. Germline CDR1 GTSNPN, CDR2 SVGIG (reference sequence).

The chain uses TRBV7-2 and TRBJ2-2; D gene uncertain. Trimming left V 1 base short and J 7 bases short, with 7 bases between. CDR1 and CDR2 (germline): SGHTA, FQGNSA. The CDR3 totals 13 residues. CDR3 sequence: CASSLVAFGELFF. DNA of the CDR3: TGTGCCAGCAGCTTAGTGGCATTCGGGGAGCTGTTTTTT. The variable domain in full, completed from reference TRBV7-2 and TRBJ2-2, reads GAGVSQSPSNKVTEKGKDVELRCDPISGHTALYWYRQSLGQGLEFLIYFQGNSAPDKSGLPSDRFSAERTGGSVSTLTIQRTQQEDSAVYLCASSLVAFGELFFGEGSRLTVL.

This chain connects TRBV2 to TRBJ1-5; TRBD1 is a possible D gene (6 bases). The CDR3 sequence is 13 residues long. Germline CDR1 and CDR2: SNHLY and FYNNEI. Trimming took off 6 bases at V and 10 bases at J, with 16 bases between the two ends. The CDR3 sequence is CASRDSSGGPQHF. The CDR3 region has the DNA TGTGCCAGCAGGGACAGTTCGGGTGGACCCCAGCATTTT.

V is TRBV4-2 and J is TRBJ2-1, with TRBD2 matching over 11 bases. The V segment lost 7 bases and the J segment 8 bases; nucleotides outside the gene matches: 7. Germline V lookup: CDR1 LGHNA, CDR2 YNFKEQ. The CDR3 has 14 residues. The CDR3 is CASKVAGGIDEQFF. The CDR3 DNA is TGTGCCAGCAAAGTAGCGGGAGGGATCGATGAGCAGTTCTTC.

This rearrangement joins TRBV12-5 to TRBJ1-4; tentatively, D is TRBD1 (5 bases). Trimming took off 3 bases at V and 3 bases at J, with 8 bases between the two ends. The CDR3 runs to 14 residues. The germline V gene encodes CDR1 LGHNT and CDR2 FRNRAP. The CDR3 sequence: CASGFTGANEKLFF. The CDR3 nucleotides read TGTGCTAGTGGTTTTACAGGTGCTAATGAAAAACTGTTTTTT.

The CDR3 bases are TGCGCCAGCAGCTTACAGGCTAATGAAAAACTGTTTTTT. This gives the protein CASSLQANEKLFF. The chain has TRBV5-1 and TRBJ1-4; D might be TRBD1 (5 bases). V was pared by 2 bases and J by 3 bases, with 5 bases between. Germline V gives CDR1 SGHRS, CDR2 YFSETQ. This CDR3 comprises 13 residues.

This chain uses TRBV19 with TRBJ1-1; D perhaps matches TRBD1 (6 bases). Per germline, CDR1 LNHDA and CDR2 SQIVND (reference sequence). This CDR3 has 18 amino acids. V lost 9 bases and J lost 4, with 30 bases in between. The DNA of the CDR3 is TGTGCCAGCAATCCTCTAGGGCAGGGGTTGTCTACGGGCACTGAAGCTTTCTTT. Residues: CASNPLGQGLSTGTEAFF.

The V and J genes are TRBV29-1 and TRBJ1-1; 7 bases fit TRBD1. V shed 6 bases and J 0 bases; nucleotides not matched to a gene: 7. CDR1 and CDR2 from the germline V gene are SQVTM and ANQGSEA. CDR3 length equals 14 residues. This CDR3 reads CSVGMTGMNTEAFF. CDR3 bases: TGCAGCGTAGGAATGACAGGGATGAACACTGAAGCTTTCTTT.

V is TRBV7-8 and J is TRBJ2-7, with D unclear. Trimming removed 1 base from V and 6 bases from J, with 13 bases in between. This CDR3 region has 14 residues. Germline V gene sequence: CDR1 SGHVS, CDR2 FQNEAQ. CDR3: CASSLEWAGGEQYF. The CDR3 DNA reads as TGTGCCAGCAGCTTAGAGTGGGCTGGTGGCGAGCAGTACTTC.

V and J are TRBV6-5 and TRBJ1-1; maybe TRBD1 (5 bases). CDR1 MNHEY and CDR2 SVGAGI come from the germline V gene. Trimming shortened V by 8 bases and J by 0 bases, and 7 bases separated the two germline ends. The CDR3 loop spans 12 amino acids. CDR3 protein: CASHRMNTEAFF. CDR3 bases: TGTGCCAGCCACAGGATGAACACTGAAGCTTTCTTT.

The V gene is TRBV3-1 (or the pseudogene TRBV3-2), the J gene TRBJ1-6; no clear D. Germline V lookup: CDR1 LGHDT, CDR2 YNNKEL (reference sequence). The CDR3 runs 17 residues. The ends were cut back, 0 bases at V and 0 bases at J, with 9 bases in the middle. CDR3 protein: CASSQDRKSSYNSPLHF. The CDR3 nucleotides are TGTGCCAGCAGCCAAGACAGAAAAAGCTCCTATAATTCACCCCTCCACTTT.

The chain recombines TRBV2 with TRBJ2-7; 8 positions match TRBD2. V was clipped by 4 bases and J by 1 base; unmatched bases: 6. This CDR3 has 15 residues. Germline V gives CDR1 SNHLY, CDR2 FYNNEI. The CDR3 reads CASSATSGKSYEQYF. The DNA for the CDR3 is TGTGCCAGCAGTGCTACTAGCGGAAAGTCCTACGAGCAGTACTTC.

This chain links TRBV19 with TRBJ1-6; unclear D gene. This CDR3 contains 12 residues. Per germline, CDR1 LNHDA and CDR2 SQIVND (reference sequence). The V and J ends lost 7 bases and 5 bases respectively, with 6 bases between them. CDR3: CASTFNNSPLHF. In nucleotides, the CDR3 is TGTGCCAGTACCTTTAATAATTCACCCCTCCACTTT.

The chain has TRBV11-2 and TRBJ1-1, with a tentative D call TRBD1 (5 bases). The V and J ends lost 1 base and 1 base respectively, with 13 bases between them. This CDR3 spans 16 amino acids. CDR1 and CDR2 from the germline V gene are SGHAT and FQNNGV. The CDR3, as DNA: TGTGCCAGCAGCTTAGCCCTGCGGGGGGGGAACACTGAAGCTTTCTTT. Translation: CASSLALRGGNTEAFF.

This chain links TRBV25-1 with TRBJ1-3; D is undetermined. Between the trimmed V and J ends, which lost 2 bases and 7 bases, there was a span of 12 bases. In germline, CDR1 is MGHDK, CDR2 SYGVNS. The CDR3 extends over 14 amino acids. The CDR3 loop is CASSERGPPNTIYF. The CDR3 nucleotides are TGTGCCAGCAGTGAAAGAGGGCCGCCGAACACCATATATTTT.

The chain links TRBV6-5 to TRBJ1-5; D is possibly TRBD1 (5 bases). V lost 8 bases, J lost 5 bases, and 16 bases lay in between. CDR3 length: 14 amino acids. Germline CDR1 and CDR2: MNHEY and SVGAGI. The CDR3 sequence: CASGWAGPDQPQHF. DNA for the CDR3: TGTGCCAGCGGGTGGGCAGGGCCGGATCAGCCCCAGCATTTT.

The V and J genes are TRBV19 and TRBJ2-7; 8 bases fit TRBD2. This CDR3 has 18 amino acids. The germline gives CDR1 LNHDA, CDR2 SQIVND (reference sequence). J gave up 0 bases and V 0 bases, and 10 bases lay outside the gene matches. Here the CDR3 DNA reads TGTGCCAGTAGTATAGATCAAGAGACCGGGACTAGCTCCTACGAGCAGTACTTC. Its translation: CASSIDQETGTSSYEQYF.

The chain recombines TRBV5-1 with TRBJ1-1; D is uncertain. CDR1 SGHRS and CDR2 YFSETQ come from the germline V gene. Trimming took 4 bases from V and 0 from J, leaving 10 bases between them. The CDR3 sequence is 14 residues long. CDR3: CASSVTPLNTEAFF. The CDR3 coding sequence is TGCGCCAGCAGCGTTACACCTTTGAACACTGAAGCTTTCTTT.

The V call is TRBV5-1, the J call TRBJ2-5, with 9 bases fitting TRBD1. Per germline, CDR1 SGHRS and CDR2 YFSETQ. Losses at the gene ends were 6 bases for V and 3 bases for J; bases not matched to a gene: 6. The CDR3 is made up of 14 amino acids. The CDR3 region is CASTRTGAEETQYF. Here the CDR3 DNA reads TGCGCCAGCACCAGGACAGGGGCCGAAGAGACCCAGTACTTC.

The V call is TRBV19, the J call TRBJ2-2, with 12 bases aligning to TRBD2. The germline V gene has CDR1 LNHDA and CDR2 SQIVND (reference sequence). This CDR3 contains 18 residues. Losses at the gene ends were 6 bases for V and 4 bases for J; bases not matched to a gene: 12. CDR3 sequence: CASSRLGLAGIGTGELFF. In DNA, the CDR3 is TGTGCCAGTAGCCGTCTCGGACTAGCGGGAATTGGCACCGGGGAGCTGTTTTTT.

CDR3 DNA sequence: TGTGCCACCAGCAGTACTGGGGCAGGCCCCCTCGGCTATGGCTACACCTTC. It yields the protein CATSSTGAGPLGYGYTF. The J gene is TRBJ1-2, the V gene TRBV15, with TRBD1 as a possible D gene (5 bases). There are 17 residues in the CDR3. Looked up from germline, CDR1 is LNHNV and CDR2 is YYDKDF (reference sequence). V lost 3 bases to trimming and J lost 4 bases, with 21 bases between them.

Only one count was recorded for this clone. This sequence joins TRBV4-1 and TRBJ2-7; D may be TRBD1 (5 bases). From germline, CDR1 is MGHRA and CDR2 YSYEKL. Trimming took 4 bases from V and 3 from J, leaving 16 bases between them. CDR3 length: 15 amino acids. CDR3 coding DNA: TGCGCCAGCAGCCTCATGGGGCGCCCGAACTACGAGCAGTACTTC. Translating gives CASSLMGRPNYEQYF.